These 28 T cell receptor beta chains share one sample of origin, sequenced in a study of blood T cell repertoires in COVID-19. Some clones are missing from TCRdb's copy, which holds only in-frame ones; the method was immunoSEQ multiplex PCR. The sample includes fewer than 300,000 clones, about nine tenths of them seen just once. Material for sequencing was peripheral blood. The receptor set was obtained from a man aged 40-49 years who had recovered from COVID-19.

This CDR3 is CASSTRDRINTEAFF. The DNA for the CDR3 is TGCGCCAGCAGCACCCGGGACAGGATTAACACTGAAGCTTTCTTT. The rearrangement links TRBV5-1 to TRBJ1-1, with TRBD1 matching over 8 bases. V dropped 4 bases and J dropped 2; count of bases not matched to a gene: 7. The CDR3 sequence is 15 residues long. Germline CDR1 is SGHRS and CDR2 is YFSETQ. Full variable domain (outside the CDR3, taken from reference TRBV5-1 and TRBJ1-1): KAGVTQTPRYLIKTRGQQVTLSCSPISGHRSVSWYQQTPGQGLQFLFEYFSETQRNKGNFPGRFSGRQFSNSRSEMNVSTLELGDSALYLCASSTRDRINTEAFFGQGTRLTVV.

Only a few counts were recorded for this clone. In DNA form, the CDR3 reads TGTGCCAGCAGAAAACAGGGGTCCAATGAGCAGTTCTTC. Translating it yields CASRKQGSNEQFF. The rearrangement uses TRBV6-5 and TRBJ2-1; 7 nucleotides agree with TRBD1. Trimming removed 6 bases from V and 6 bases from J; junction bases left unmatched: 5. CDR3 length: 13 amino acids. Germline CDR1 MNHEY, CDR2 SVGAGI.

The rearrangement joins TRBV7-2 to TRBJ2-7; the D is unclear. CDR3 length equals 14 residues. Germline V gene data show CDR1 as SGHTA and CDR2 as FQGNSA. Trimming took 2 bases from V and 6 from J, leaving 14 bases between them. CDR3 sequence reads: CASSLNQASSEQYF. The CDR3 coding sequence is TGTGCCAGCAGCTTAAACCAAGCTTCGAGCGAGCAGTACTTC.

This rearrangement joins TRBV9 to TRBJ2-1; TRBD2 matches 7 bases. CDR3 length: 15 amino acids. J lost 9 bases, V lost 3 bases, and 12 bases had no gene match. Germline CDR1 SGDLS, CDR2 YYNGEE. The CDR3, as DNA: TGTGCCAGCAGCGCCTCTAGCGGTTTTAACTCTGAGCAGTTCTTC. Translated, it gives CASSASSGFNSEQFF.

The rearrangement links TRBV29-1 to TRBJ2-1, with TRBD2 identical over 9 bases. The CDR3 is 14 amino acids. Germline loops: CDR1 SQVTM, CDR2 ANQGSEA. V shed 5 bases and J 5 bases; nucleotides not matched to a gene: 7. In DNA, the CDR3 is TGCAGCGTTCGGGGCCTAGCGGGGAACAATGAGCAGTTCTTC. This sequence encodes CSVRGLAGNNEQFF.

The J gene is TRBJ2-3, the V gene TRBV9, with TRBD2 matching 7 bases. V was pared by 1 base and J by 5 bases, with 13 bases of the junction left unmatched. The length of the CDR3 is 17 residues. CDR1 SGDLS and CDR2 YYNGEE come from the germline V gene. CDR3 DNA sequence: TGTGCCAGCAGCGTAACCCCCTCAAGCGGGAAGCTAGATACGCAGTATTTT. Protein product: CASSVTPSSGKLDTQYF.

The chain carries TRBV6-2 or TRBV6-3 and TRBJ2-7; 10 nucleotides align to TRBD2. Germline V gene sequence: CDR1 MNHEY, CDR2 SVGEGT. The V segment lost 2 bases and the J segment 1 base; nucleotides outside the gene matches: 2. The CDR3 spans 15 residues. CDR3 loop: CASSYASGSSYEQYF. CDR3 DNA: TGTGCCAGCAGTTACGCTAGCGGGAGTTCCTACGAGCAGTACTTC.

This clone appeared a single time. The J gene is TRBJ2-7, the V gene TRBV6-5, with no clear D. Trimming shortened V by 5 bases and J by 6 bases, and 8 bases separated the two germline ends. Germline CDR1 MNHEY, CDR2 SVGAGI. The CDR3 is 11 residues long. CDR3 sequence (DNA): TGTGCCAGCAGTACTCCCTCCGAGCAGTACTTC. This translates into CASSTPSEQYF.

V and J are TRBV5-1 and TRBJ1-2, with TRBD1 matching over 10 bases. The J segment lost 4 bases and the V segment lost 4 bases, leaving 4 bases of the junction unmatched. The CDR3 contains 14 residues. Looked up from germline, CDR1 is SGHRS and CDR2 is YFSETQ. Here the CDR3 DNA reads TGCGCCAGCAGCCGACAGGGGGCTGGCTATGGCTACACCTTC. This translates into CASSRQGAGYGYTF.

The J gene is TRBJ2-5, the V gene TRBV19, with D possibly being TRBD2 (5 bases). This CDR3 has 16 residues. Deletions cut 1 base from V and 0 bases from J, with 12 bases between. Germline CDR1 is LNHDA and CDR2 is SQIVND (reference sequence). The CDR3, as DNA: TGTGCCAGTAGTATAGGTTTTTTCGGGGACCAAGAGACCCAGTACTTC. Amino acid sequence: CASSIGFFGDQETQYF.

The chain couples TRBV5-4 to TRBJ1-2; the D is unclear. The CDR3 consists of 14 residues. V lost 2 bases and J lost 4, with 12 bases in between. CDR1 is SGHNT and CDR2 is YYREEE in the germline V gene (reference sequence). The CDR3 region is CASSLDPAAYGYTF. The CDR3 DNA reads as TGTGCCAGCAGCTTAGACCCCGCGGCCTATGGCTACACCTTC.

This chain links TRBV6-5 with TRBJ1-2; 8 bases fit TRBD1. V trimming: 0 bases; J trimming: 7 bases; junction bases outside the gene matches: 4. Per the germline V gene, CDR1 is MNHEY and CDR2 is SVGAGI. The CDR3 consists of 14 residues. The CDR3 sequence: CASSYSAQGAGYTF. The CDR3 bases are TGTGCCAGCAGTTACTCGGCCCAGGGGGCTGGCTACACCTTC.

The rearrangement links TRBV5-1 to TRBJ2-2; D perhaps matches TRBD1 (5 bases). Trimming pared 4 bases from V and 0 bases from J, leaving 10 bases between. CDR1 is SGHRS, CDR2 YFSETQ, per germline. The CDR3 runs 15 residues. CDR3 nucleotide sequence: TGCGCCAGCAGCCCATACAGGACGAACACCGGGGAGCTGTTTTTT. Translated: CASSPYRTNTGELFF.

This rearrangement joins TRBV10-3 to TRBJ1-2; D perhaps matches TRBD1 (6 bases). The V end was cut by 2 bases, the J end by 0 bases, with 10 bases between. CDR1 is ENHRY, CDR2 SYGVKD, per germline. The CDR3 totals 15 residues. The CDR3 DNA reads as TGTGCCATCAGTGAGAGGGGGGGGCCTAACTATGGCTACACCTTC. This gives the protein CAISERGGPNYGYTF.

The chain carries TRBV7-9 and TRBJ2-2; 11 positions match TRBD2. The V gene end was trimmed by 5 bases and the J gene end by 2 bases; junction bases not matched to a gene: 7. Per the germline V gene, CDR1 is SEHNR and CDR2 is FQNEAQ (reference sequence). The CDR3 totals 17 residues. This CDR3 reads CASSPPGLAANTGELFF. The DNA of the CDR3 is TGTGCCAGCAGCCCCCCGGGACTAGCGGCAAACACCGGGGAGCTGTTTTTT.

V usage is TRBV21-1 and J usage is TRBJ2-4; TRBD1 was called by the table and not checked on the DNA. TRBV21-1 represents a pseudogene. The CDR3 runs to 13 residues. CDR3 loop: CASSAGQQNIQYF. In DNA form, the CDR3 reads TGTGCCAGCAGCGCGGGACAGCAAAACATTCAGTACTTC.

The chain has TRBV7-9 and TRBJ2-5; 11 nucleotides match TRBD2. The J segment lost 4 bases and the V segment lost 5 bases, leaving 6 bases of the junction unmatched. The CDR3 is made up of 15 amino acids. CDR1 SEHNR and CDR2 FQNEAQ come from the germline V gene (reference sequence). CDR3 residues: CASSPSGGFGETQYF. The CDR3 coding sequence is TGTGCCAGCAGCCCTAGCGGGGGGTTCGGAGAGACCCAGTACTTC.

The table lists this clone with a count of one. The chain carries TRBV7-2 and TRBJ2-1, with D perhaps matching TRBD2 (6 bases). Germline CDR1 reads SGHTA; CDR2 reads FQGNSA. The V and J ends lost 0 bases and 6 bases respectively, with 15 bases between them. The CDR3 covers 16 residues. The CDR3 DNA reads TGTGCCAGCAGCTTAGCTAGCGGTCTTTCCATCAATGAGCAGTTCTTC. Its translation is CASSLASGLSINEQFF.

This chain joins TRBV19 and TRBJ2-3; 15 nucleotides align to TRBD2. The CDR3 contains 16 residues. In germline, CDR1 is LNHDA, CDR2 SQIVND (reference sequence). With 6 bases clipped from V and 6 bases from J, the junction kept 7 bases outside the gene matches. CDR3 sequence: CASSLGTSGRYDTQYF. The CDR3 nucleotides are TGTGCCAGTAGCCTTGGGACTAGCGGGAGGTATGATACGCAGTATTTT.

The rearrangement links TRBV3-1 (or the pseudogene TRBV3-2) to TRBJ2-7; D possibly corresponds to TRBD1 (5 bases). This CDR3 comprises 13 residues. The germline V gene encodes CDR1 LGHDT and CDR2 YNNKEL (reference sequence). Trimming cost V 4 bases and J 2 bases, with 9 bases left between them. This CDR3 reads CASSRTLAYEQYF. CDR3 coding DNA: TGTGCCAGCAGCCGGACACTTGCCTACGAGCAGTACTTC.

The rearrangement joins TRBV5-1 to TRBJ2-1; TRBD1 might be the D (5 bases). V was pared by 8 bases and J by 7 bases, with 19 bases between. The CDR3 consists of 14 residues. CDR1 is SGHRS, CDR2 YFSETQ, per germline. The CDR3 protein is CASGAGPNRNEQFF. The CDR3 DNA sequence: TGCGCCAGTGGGGCCGGGCCAAACAGAAATGAGCAGTTCTTC.

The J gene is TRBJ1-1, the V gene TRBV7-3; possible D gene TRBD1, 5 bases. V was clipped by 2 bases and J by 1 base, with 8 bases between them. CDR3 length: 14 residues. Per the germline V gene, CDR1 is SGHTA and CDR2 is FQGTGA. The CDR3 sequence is CASSLLGRNTEAFF. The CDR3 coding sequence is TGTGCCAGCAGCTTATTGGGGCGGAACACTGAAGCTTTCTTT. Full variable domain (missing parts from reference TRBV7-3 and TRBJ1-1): GAGVSQTPSNKVTEKGKYVELRCDPISGHTALYWYRQSLGQGPEFLIYFQGTGAADDSGLPNDRFFAVRPEGSVSTLKIQRTERGDSAVYLCASSLLGRNTEAFFGQGTRLTVV.

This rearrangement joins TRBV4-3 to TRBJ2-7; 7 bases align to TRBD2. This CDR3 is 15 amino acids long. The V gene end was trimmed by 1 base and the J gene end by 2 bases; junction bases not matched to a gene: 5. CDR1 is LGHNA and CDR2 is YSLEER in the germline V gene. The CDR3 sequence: CASSQGLGLAYEQYF. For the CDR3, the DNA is TGCGCCAGCAGCCAAGGTCTCGGACTAGCCTACGAGCAGTACTTC.

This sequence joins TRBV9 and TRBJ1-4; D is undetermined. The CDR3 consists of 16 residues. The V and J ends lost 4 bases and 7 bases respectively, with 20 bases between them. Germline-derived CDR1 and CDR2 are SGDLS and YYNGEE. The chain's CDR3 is CASSLGRTGYSEKLFF. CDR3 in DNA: TGTGCCAGCAGCTTGGGGAGGACCGGCTACTCTGAAAAACTGTTTTTT.

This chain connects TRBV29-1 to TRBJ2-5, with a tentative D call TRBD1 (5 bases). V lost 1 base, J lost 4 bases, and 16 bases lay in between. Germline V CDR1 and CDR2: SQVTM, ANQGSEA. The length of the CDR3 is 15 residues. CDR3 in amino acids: CSVEAGAGSGETQYF. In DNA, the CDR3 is TGCAGCGTTGAAGCGGGCGCAGGGTCGGGAGAGACCCAGTACTTC.

The CDR3 DNA reads as TGTGCAAGTCGCTTGAGGGAGACGAATCAGCCCCAGCATTTT. This codes for CASRLRETNQPQHF. The chain recombines TRBV12-2 with TRBJ1-5. TRBV12-2 is tagged as a pseudogene. This CDR3 comprises 14 residues.

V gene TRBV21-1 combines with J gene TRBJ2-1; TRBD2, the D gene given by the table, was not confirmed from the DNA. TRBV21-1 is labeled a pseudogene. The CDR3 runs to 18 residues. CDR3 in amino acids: CASSKKAGRRFSWNEQFF. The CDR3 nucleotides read TGTGCCAGCAGCAAAAAAGCGGGGCGGCGGTTTTCGTGGAATGAGCAGTTCTTC.

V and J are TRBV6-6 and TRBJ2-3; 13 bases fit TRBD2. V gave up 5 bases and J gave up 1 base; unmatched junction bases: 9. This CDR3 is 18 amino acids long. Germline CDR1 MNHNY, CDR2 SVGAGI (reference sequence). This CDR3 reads CASSQGLAGQAGTDTQYF. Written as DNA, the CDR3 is TGTGCCAGCAGTCAGGGACTAGCGGGGCAAGCCGGCACAGATACGCAGTATTTT.